The present TCR beta chain was sequenced within a study of OX40 agonist ivuxolimab in advanced cancers. The data were produced by immunoSEQ multiplex PCR, yet TCRdb's version contains in-frame clones alone and is incomplete. The table records about 68,000 clones, 80% to 95% of them present only once. This CDR3 is 18 amino acids long. Germline V gene sequence: CDR1 SGHTA, CDR2 FQGTGA. The V segment lost 2 bases and the J segment 5 bases; nucleotides outside the gene matches: 10. This sequence joins TRBV7-3 and TRBJ2-5; 14 bases align to TRBD2. The sequence came from an adult with an advanced solid tumor such as melanoma, head and neck, liver or kidney cancer. The sequenced sample was CD4+ or CD8+ T cells sorted from blood, obtained in a trial of the OX40 agonist ivuxolimab. The chain's CDR3 is CASSLGPTSGRVLETQYF. CDR3 sequence (DNA): TGTGCCAGCAGCTTAGGGCCGACTAGCGGGAGGGTGTTGGAGACCCAGTACTTC.